Listed below are T cell receptor beta chains from one sample, sequenced in a study of OX40 agonist ivuxolimab in advanced cancers. The repertoire was sequenced with immunoSEQ multiplex PCR; TCRdb's copy has only in-frame clones and lacks some. The table has approximately 50,000 clones, 88% seen once. Here the sequenced sample was CD4+ or CD8+ T cells sorted from blood, taken in a trial of the OX40 agonist ivuxolimab. The receptors here all came from an adult with an advanced solid tumor such as melanoma, head and neck, liver or kidney cancer. Each CDR3 is given with its conserved first and last residue. A D gene is named only where the DNA matches it firmly. Only part of the rows carry a size: once, few, many, or a class if the clone is expanded.

V gene	clone size	J gene	D gene	CDR3 protein	CDR3 DNA
TRBV5-1	-	TRBJ1-1	-	CASSFRPNTEAFF	TGCGCCAGCAGCTTTAGACCGAACACTGAAGCTTTCTTT
TRBV4-1	-	TRBJ1-6	-	CASSLNQFDNSPLHF	TGCGCCAGCAGCCTCAATCAGTTCGATAATTCACCCCTCCACTTT
TRBV6-4	once	TRBJ2-1	TRBD2	CASSLGLAGGNEQFF	TGTGCCAGCAGTCTAGGACTAGCGGGGGGAAATGAGCAGTTCTTC
TRBV29-1	-	TRBJ2-2	-	CSVNLGTGELFF	TGCAGCGTTAATTTGGGAACCGGGGAGCTGTTTTTT
TRBV18	-	TRBJ1-5	-	CASSPQGQPQHF	TGTGCCAGCTCACCACAGGGTCAGCCCCAGCATTTT
TRBV7-6	-	TRBJ2-1	TRBD1	CASSSRDRGTHEQFF	TGTGCCAGCAGCTCGCGGGACAGGGGAACCCATGAGCAGTTCTTC
TRBV4-2	-	TRBJ2-1	-	CASSQESRYNEQFF	TGTGCCAGCAGCCAAGAAAGCCGCTACAATGAGCAGTTCTTC
TRBV9	few	TRBJ1-1	-	CASSSTGYSTEAFF	TGTGCCAGCAGCTCCACAGGGTACAGCACTGAAGCTTTCTTT
TRBV30	-	TRBJ2-7	-	CAWSYRDGSGQYF	TGTGCCTGGAGTTACCGGGACGGCTCGGGGCAGTACTTC
TRBV4-2	-	TRBJ1-1	-	CASSQDGGDLTEAFF	TGTGCCAGCAGCCAAGATGGTGGGGACCTCACTGAAGCTTTCTTT
TRBV5-1	-	TRBJ2-1	TRBD1	CASSPPTTGGRRNEQFF	TGCGCCAGCAGCCCACCAACCACAGGGGGACGAAGGAATGAGCAGTTCTTC
TRBV5-5	-	TRBJ2-7	-	CASSLSRQESTYEQYF	TGTGCCAGCAGCTTGAGTCGACAGGAAAGTACCTACGAGCAGTACTTC
TRBV6-1	once	TRBJ1-2	TRBD1	CASSGGDSYGYTF	TGTGCCAGCAGTGGGGGGGACAGCTATGGCTACACCTTC
TRBV10-3	few	TRBJ2-2	-	CAIRGDSNTGELFF	TGTGCCATCAGAGGGGATAGCAACACCGGGGAGCTGTTTTTT
TRBV10-3	-	TRBJ1-5	TRBD1	CAISSDRVGQPQHF	TGTGCCATCAGTAGCGACAGGGTAGGTCAGCCCCAGCATTTT
TRBV11-2	-	TRBJ2-3	-	CASRGISTDTQYF	TGTGCCAGCAGGGGGATTAGCACAGATACGCAGTATTTT
TRBV15	medium-sized	TRBJ2-2	-	CATSSGNTGELFF	TGTGCCACCAGCAGCGGTAACACCGGGGAGCTGTTTTTT
TRBV5-1	-	TRBJ2-1	TRBD1	CASSGGQGGFDNEQFF	TGCGCCAGCAGCGGCGGACAGGGGGGGTTCGACAATGAGCAGTTCTTC
TRBV4-1	-	TRBJ1-2	TRBD1	CASSQVLTGPGYGYTF	TGCGCCAGCAGCCAAGTCCTGACAGGGCCCGGCTATGGCTACACCTTC
TRBV12-5	-	TRBJ1-3	-	CASGLVVGGHENTIYF	TGTGCTAGTGGTTTGGTAGTCGGGGGGCATGAAAACACCATATATTTT
TRBV5-1	few	TRBJ1-1	-	CASSLRQGGQSRPNTEAFF	TGCGCCAGCAGCTTGCGCCAGGGCGGTCAAAGTCGGCCTAACACTGAAGCTTTCTTT
TRBV19	-	TRBJ2-1	TRBD2	CASQRTPGGNEQFF	TGTGCCAGTCAGCGTACCCCGGGGGGGAATGAGCAGTTCTTC
TRBV10-2	-	TRBJ1-2	-	CASSAGETYGYTF	TGCGCCAGCTCGGCCGGGGAAACCTATGGCTACACCTTC
TRBV5-4	few	TRBJ1-2	-	CASSSNYGYTF	TGTGCCAGCAGCTCAAATTATGGCTACACCTTC
TRBV27	-	TRBJ2-7	TRBD1	CASRYRGPAYEQYF	TGTGCCAGCAGATACAGGGGGCCAGCCTACGAGCAGTACTTC
TRBV29-1	once	TRBJ1-2	-	CSVHLRDPYGYTF	TGCAGCGTCCACCTCAGGGATCCCTATGGCTACACCTTC
TRBV27	-	TRBJ2-5	-	CASSPLSEETQYF	TGTGCCAGCAGCCCTCTGTCCGAAGAGACCCAGTACTTC
TRBV5-1	-	TRBJ2-5	-	CASSPDIGETQYF	TGCGCCAGCAGCCCTGACATTGGAGAGACCCAGTACTTC
TRBV15	-	TRBJ1-2	-	CATSRDRGRINYGYTF	TGTGCCACCAGCAGAGATCGGGGCAGGATAAACTATGGCTACACCTTC
TRBV19	-	TRBJ1-6	TRBD1	CASSAPGQGGSPLHF	TGTGCCAGTAGTGCCCCGGGACAGGGGGGTTCACCCCTCCACTTT
TRBV6-5	-	TRBJ1-1	TRBD1	CASSYGTGGGNTEAFF	TGTGCCAGCAGTTACGGCACAGGGGGCGGAAACACTGAAGCTTTCTTT
TRBV5-6	-	TRBJ2-2	-	CASSLEAGELFF	TGTGCCAGCAGCTTGGAAGCCGGGGAGCTGTTTTTT
TRBV14	few	TRBJ1-6	-	CASSQETGWSSPLHF	TGTGCCAGCAGCCAAGAGACAGGTTGGAGTTCACCCCTCCACTTT
TRBV11-3	-	TRBJ2-3	TRBD1	CASSLRDRGQGDTQYF	TGTGCCAGCAGCCTCCGGGACAGGGGGCAGGGAGATACGCAGTATTTT
TRBV5-1	-	TRBJ2-7	-	CASSPFVLTGSYEQYF	TGCGCCAGCAGCCCATTTGTTTTGACAGGCTCCTACGAGCAGTACTTC
TRBV6-1	-	TRBJ2-7	TRBD1	CASSDIPGQGFYEQYF	TGTGCCAGCAGTGATATCCCGGGACAGGGGTTCTACGAGCAGTACTTC